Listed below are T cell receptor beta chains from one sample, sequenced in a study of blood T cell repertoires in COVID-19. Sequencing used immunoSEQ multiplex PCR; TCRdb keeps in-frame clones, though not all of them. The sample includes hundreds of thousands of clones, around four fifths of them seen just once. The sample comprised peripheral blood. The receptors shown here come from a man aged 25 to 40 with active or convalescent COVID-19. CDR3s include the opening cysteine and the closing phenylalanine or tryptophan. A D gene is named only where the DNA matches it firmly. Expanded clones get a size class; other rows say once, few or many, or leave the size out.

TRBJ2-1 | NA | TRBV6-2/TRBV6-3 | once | CASSTDRWVNNNEQFF | TGTGCCAGCAGTACAGACAGGTGGGTAAACAACAATGAGCAGTTCTTC
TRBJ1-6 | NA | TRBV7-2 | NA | CASSFPPHTGTNSPLHF | TGTGCCAGCAGCTTCCCCCCCCACACAGGGACTAATTCACCCCTCCACTTT
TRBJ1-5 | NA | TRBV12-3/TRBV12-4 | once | CASSSGINQPQHF | TGTGCCAGCAGTTCAGGAATTAATCAGCCCCAGCATTTT
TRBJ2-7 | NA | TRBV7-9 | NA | CASSSSTDLYEQYF | TGTGCCAGCAGCTCTTCGACTGATCTCTACGAGCAGTACTTC
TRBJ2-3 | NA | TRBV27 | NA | CASSFRAGRTDTQYF | TGTGCCAGCAGTTTTAGAGCGGGCCGCACAGATACGCAGTATTTT
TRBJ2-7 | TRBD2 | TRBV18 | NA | CASSPGGGSSYEQYF | TGTGCCAGCTCACCGGGTGGCGGGAGCTCCTACGAGCAGTACTTC
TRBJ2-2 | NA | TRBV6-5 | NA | CASRTEGTGELFF | TGTGCCAGTCGGACAGAGGGCACCGGGGAGCTGTTTTTT
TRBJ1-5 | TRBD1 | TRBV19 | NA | CASRSGTGHQPQHF | TGTGCCAGTAGATCAGGGACAGGGCACCAGCCCCAGCATTTT
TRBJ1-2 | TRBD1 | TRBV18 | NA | CASSLRDRFNYGYTF | TGTGCCAGCTCACTCCGGGACAGGTTTAACTATGGCTACACCTTC
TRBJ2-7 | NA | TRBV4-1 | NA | CASSYRVDTYEQYF | TGCGCCAGCAGCTACCGTGTCGACACCTACGAGCAGTACTTC
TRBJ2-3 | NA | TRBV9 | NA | CASSPRLTSTDTQYF | TGTGCCAGCAGCCCCCGACTGACTAGCACAGATACGCAGTATTTT
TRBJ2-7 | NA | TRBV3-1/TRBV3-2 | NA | CASSLKQGYEQYF | TGTGCCAGCAGCCTGAAACAGGGTTACGAGCAGTACTTC
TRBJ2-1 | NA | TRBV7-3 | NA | CASSLTSENEQFF | TGTGCCAGCAGCTTAACCTCTGAGAATGAGCAGTTCTTC
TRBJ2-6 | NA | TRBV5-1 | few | CASSESSGANVLTF | TGCGCCAGCAGCGAGAGCTCTGGGGCCAACGTCCTGACTTTC
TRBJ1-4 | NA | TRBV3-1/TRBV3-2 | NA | CASSQDVVTNEKLFF | TGTGCCAGCAGCCAAGATGTAGTAACTAATGAAAAACTGTTTTTT
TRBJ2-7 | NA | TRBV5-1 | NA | CASSAGQSPFYEQYF | TGCGCCAGCAGCGCCGGACAGTCCCCCTTTTACGAGCAGTACTTC
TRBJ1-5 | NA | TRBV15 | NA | CATSEGRVGQPQHF | TGTGCCACCTCGGAGGGGCGCGTAGGTCAGCCCCAGCATTTT
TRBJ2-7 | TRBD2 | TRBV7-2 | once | CASSLTPLGGYEQYF | TGTGCCAGCAGCTTAACACCCCTCGGGGGGTACGAGCAGTACTTC
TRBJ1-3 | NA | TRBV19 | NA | CASRPDSRSSGNTIYF | TGTGCCAGTAGACCAGACAGTCGGAGCTCTGGAAACACCATATATTTT
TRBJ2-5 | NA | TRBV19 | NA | CASSPFDSGGPRETQYF | TGTGCCAGTAGTCCCTTCGACTCGGGGGGCCCGAGAGAGACCCAGTACTTC
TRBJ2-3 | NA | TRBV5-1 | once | CASTSGTTDTQYF | TGCGCCAGCACCAGCGGCACCACAGATACGCAGTATTTT
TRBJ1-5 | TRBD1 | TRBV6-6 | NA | CASSWPQGGRNQPQHF | TGTGCCAGCAGTTGGCCCCAGGGGGGTAGGAATCAGCCCCAGCATTTT
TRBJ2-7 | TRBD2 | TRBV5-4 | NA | CASSPIAGGPSVEYF | TGTGCCAGCAGCCCGATAGCGGGAGGGCCTTCGGTCGAGTACTTC
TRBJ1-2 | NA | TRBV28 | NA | CASSSLTRYLDYEGLVAGGYTF | TGTGCCAGCAGTTCCTTGACGAGGTACCTCGACTATGAGGGCCTCGTGGCTGGTGGCTACACCTTC
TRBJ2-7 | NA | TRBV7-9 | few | CASSSISTEPSYEQYF | TGTGCCAGCAGCTCAATTTCGACAGAGCCAAGTTACGAGCAGTACTTC
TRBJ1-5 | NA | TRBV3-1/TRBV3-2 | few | CASSQESPPYGGPQHF | TGTGCCAGCAGCCAAGAATCACCGCCCTACGGGGGGCCCCAGCATTTT
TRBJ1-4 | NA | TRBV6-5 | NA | CASSPLGVFSEKLFF | TGTGCCAGCAGTCCCCTCGGGGTATTTAGTGAAAAACTGTTTTTT
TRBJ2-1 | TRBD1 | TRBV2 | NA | CASSEVRDRVGRAYNEQFF | TGTGCCAGCAGTGAAGTAAGGGACAGGGTGGGTAGGGCCTACAATGAGCAGTTCTTC
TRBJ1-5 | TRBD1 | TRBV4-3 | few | CASSQKGQENLSNQPQHF | TGCGCCAGCAGCCAAAAGGGACAGGAGAACCTTAGCAATCAGCCCCAGCATTTT
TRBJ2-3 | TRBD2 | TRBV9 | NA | CASSVEVGLAADTQYF | TGTGCCAGCAGCGTAGAGGTGGGACTAGCAGCAGATACGCAGTATTTT
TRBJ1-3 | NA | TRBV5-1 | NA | CASSRGSDTIYF | TGCGCCAGCAGCCGAGGATCCGACACCATATATTTT
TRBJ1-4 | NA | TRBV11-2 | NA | CASSYRRATNEKLFF | TGTGCCAGCAGCTACCGACGGGCAACTAATGAAAAACTGTTTTTT
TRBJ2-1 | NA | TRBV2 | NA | CASSEGLAGAYYNEQFF | TGTGCCAGCAGTGAAGGTTTGGCGGGGGCCTACTACAATGAGCAGTTCTTC
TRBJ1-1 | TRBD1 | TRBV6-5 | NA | CASHDRANTEAFF | TGTGCCAGCCACGACAGGGCGAACACTGAAGCTTTCTTT
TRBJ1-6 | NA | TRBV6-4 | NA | CASSQDRYNSPLHF | TGTGCCAGCAGCCAGGACAGATATAATTCACCCCTCCACTTT
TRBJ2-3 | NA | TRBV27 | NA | CASSPLGPKGPDTQYF | TGTGCCAGCAGCCCCTTGGGGCCCAAGGGCCCGGATACGCAGTATTTT
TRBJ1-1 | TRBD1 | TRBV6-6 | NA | CASSFLQGDTEAFF | TGTGCCAGCAGTTTTTTACAGGGGGACACTGAAGCTTTCTTT
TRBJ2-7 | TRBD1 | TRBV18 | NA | CASSGDRGYEQYF | TGTGCCAGCTCAGGGGACAGGGGTTACGAGCAGTACTTC
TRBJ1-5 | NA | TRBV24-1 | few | CATSDSTGPRPQHF | TGTGCCACCAGTGATAGTACAGGGCCGAGGCCCCAGCATTTT
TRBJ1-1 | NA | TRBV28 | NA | CASRSNTEAFF | TGTGCCAGCAGATCTAACACTGAAGCTTTCTTT
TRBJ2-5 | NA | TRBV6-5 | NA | CASSYDGGRRTQYF | TGTGCCAGCAGTTACGACGGGGGGCGCCGGACCCAGTACTTC
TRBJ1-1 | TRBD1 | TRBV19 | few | CASSPTRGRVTEAFF | TGTGCCAGTAGTCCGACCAGGGGGCGAGTCACTGAAGCTTTCTTT
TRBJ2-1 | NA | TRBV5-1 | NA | CASSSGTGYNEQFF | TGCGCCAGCAGCTCCGGGACTGGATACAATGAGCAGTTCTTC
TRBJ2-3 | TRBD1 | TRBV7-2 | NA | CASSLHQTGTGGNTQYF | TGTGCCAGCAGCTTACATCAGACCGGGACAGGGGGAAATACGCAGTATTTT
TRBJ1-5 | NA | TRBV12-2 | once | CASRPRGYQPQHF | TGTGCAAGTCGCCCCCGGGGGTACCAGCCCCAGCATTTT
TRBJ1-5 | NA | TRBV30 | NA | CAWSGGRLGRNQPQHF | TGTGCCTGGAGTGGGGGCCGTTTGGGTCGCAATCAGCCCCAGCATTTT
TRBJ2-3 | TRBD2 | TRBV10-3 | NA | CAIGRLAGGLGTDTQYF | TGTGCCATCGGTCGACTAGCGGGGGGGCTTGGCACAGATACGCAGTATTTT
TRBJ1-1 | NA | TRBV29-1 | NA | CRWRANSANTEAFF | TGCAGGTGGAGGGCAAACTCTGCGAACACTGAAGCTTTCTTT
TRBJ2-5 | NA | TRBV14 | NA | CASSQRQIQETQYF | TGTGCCAGCAGCCAAAGACAAATTCAAGAGACCCAGTACTTC
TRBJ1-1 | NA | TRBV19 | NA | CASSSGRGGTEAFF | TGTGCCAGTAGTTCGGGACGGGGAGGCACTGAAGCTTTCTTT
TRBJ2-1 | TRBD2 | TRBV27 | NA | CASRLAGGYYNEQFF | TGTGCCAGCAGACTAGCGGGGGGTTACTACAATGAGCAGTTCTTC